Following are 15 T cell receptor beta chains from one sample sequenced in a study of blood T cell repertoires in COVID-19. The repertoire was sequenced with immunoSEQ multiplex PCR; TCRdb's copy has only in-frame clones and lacks some. The table records roughly 270,000 clones, 82% of them present only once. Sequencing used PBMCs or T cells enriched from blood (not recorded which). The receptors were sampled from a man aged 35 to 55 who had been exposed to COVID-19.

The chain joins TRBV3-1 (or the pseudogene TRBV3-2) to TRBJ1-5; D is unresolved. Trimming took 3 bases from V and 9 from J, leaving 9 bases between them. Germline V gene lookup returns CDR1 LGHDT and CDR2 YNNKEL (reference sequence). CDR3 length: 12 amino acids. The CDR3 reads CASSQATGPQHF. CDR3 nucleotides: TGTGCCAGCAGCCAGGCCACGGGGCCCCAGCATTTT.

This clone showed up just once. V and J are TRBV27 and TRBJ1-3; unclear D gene. V was pared by 2 bases and J by 2 bases, with 4 bases between. CDR3 size: 13 residues. From germline, CDR1 is MNHEY and CDR2 SMNVEV (reference sequence). CDR3 coding DNA: TGTGCCAGCAGTTTAGGGCCTGGAAACACCATATATTTT. Amino acid sequence: CASSLGPGNTIYF.

In DNA form, the CDR3 reads TGTGCCAGCAGTTTTGGGACAGGGAATTCACCCCTCCACTTT. Encoded protein: CASSFGTGNSPLHF. The chain joins TRBV28 to TRBJ1-6, with TRBD1 matching 9 bases. CDR1 MDHEN and CDR2 SYDVKM come from the germline V gene. This CDR3 region has 14 residues. J lost 7 bases, V lost 3 bases, and 1 base had no gene match.

The gene calls are TRBV7-9 and TRBJ1-2; TRBD1 might be the D (6 bases). Trimming took 5 bases from V and 5 from J, leaving 15 bases between them. Germline-derived CDR1 and CDR2 are SEHNR and FQNEAQ (reference sequence). This CDR3 spans 14 amino acids. In DNA form, the CDR3 reads TGTGCCAGCAGCCCCATAGGGGGGGGTTATGGCTACACCTTC. It translates to CASSPIGGGYGYTF.

J is TRBJ1-2 and V is TRBV3-1 (or the pseudogene TRBV3-2); D not resolved. This CDR3 has 10 residues. Germline V gives CDR1 LGHDT, CDR2 YNNKEL (reference sequence). Trimming shortened V by 1 base and J by 13 bases, and 7 bases separated the two germline ends. The CDR3 DNA reads as TGTGCCAGCAGCCAAGGAGTTCTCACCTTC. It codes for CASSQGVLTF.

The chain employs TRBV5-1 and TRBJ1-2, with TRBD1 identical over 7 bases. Trimming at V came to 2 bases and at J to 8 bases, leaving 21 bases not matched to a gene. The CDR3 sequence is 18 residues long. Germline values: CDR1 SGHRS, CDR2 YFSETQ. The CDR3 nucleotides read TGCGCCAGCAGCTTTGGTCCGGGACAGTGGCAAGGTGGTCACGGCTACACCTTC. The encoded protein is CASSFGPGQWQGGHGYTF.

The chain employs TRBV28 and TRBJ2-7; D is uncertain. This CDR3 region has 16 residues. V lost 6 bases to trimming and J lost 1 base, with 19 bases between them. Germline CDR1 is MDHEN and CDR2 is SYDVKM. As DNA, the CDR3 is TGTGCCAGCAGCCGGTCATGGGCAGCCTCTTCCTACGAGCAGTACTTC. Translating gives CASSRSWAASSYEQYF.

The rearrangement links TRBV12-5 to TRBJ2-5; possibly TRBD1 for D (5 bases). The CDR3 spans 14 residues. The germline V and J ends were trimmed by 1 base and 4 bases, with 10 bases remaining between them. Germline V lookup: CDR1 LGHNT, CDR2 FRNRAP. CDR3 region: CASGLAGLGETQYF. The DNA for the CDR3 is TGTGCTAGTGGTTTGGCAGGGTTGGGAGAGACCCAGTACTTC.

V usage is TRBV3-1 (or the pseudogene TRBV3-2) and J usage is TRBJ2-3, with TRBD2 as a possible D gene (6 bases). The CDR3 sequence is 16 residues long. Trimming took off 3 bases at V and 5 bases at J, with 18 bases between the two ends. Germline V gene sequence: CDR1 LGHDT, CDR2 YNNKEL (reference sequence). This CDR3 reads CASSQNLATFVDTQYF. The CDR3 region has the DNA TGTGCCAGCAGCCAGAACCTAGCGACCTTTGTAGATACGCAGTATTTT.

The chain joins TRBV27 to TRBJ2-7; D possibly corresponds to TRBD1 (5 bases). This CDR3 contains 12 residues. Per germline, CDR1 MNHEY and CDR2 SMNVEV (reference sequence). Trimming took off 4 bases at V and 5 bases at J, with 9 bases between the two ends. CDR3 sequence (DNA): TGTGCCAGCAGTTATTCCAGGGACGAGCAGTACTTC. As protein: CASSYSRDEQYF.

The chain recombines TRBV7-2 with TRBJ2-2; D is uncertain. The germline V and J ends were trimmed by 0 bases and 7 bases, with 12 bases remaining between them. CDR1 and CDR2 (germline): SGHTA, FQGNSA. The CDR3 is 15 amino acids. CDR3 coding DNA: TGTGCCAGCAGCTTAGCTGCGAGTGCAGGCGGGGAGCTGTTTTTT. Protein product: CASSLAASAGGELFF.

The V gene is TRBV11-2, the J gene TRBJ2-2; D perhaps matches TRBD2 (5 bases). CDR3 length: 16 residues. Germline assignment: CDR1 SGHAT and CDR2 FQNNGV. The V end lost 3 bases, the J end lost 1 base, and 12 bases lay between the germline ends. CDR3 protein: CASSFVRGRNTGELFF. CDR3 sequence (DNA): TGTGCCAGCAGCTTCGTGAGAGGGAGGAACACCGGGGAGCTGTTTTTT.

V usage is TRBV6-5 and J usage is TRBJ1-3; D is ambiguous. The CDR3 runs to 15 residues. The germline V gene has CDR1 MNHEY and CDR2 SVGAGI. Trimming pared 2 bases from V and 4 bases from J, leaving 12 bases between. CDR3 bases: TGTGCCAGCAGTTACGCTACGTCATCAGGAAACACCATATATTTT. Protein product: CASSYATSSGNTIYF.

The V call is TRBV30, the J call TRBJ1-4; no clear D gene. The CDR3 sequence is 14 residues long. V was trimmed by 7 bases and J by 3 bases, leaving 15 bases between them. The germline V gene has CDR1 GTSNPN and CDR2 SVGIG (reference sequence). This CDR3 is CAFEQIVSNEKLFF. The CDR3 DNA reads TGTGCCTTCGAACAGATAGTATCTAATGAAAAACTGTTTTTT.

This chain links TRBV10-1 with TRBJ1-1; D is unresolved. Per the germline V gene, CDR1 is WNHNN and CDR2 is SYGVQD (reference sequence). The CDR3 spans 13 residues. The germline V and J ends were trimmed by 3 bases and 4 bases, with 9 bases remaining between them. CDR3 bases: TGCGCCAGCAGTGATGGGAGCTCCACTGAAGCTTTCTTT. Residues: CASSDGSSTEAFF.